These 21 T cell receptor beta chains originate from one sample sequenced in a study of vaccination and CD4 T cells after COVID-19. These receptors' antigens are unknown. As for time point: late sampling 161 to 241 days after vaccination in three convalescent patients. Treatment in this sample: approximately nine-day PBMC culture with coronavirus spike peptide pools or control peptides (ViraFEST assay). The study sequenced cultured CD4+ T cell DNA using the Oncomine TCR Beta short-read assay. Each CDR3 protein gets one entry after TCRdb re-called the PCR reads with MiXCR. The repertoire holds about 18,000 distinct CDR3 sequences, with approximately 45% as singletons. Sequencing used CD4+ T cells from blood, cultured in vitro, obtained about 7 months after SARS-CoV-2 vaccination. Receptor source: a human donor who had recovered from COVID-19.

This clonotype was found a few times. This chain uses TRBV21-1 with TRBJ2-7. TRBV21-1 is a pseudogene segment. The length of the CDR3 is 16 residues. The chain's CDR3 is CASSKTERLCSYEQYF. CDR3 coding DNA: TGTGCCAGCAGCAAAACAGAAAGACTTTGCTCCTACGAGCAGTACTTC.

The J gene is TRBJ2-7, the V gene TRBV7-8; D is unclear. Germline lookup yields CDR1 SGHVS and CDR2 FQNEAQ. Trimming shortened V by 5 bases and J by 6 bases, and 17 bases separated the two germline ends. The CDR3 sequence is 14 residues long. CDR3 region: CASSLGQIGFEQYF. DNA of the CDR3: TGTGCCAGCAGCCTAGGGCAAATAGGGTTCGAGCAGTACTTC.

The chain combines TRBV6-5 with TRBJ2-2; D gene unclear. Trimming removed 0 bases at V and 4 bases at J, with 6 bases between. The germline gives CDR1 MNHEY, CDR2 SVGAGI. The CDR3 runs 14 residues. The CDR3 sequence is CASSYSVSTGELFF. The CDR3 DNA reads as TGTGCCAGCAGTTACTCAGTTAGCACCGGGGAGCTGTTTTTT.

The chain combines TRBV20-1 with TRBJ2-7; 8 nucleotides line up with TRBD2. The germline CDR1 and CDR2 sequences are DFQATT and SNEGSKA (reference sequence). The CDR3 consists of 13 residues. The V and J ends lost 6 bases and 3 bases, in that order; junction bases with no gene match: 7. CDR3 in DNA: TGCAGTGCCACTCGGGGGGGGATCTACGAGCAGTACTTC. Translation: CSATRGGIYEQYF.

The CDR3 sequence is CSARASGRAQETQYF. The CDR3 bases are TGCAGTGCTAGAGCCAGCGGGAGGGCCCAAGAGACCCAGTACTTC. V is TRBV20-1 and J is TRBJ2-5, with 10 bases lining up with TRBD2. With V trimmed by 1 base and J by 1 base, 3 bases remained unmatched. Germline V gives CDR1 DFQATT, CDR2 SNEGSKA (reference sequence). CDR3 length equals 15 residues.

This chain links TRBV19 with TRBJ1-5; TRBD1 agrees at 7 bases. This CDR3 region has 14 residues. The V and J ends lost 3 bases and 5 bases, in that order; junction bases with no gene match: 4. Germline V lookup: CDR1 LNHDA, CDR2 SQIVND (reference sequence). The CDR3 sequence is CASSITRGDQPQHF. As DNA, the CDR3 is TGTGCCAGTAGTATCACCAGGGGGGATCAGCCCCAGCATTTT. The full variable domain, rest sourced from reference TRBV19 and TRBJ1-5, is DGGITQSPKYLFRKEGQNVTLSCEQNLNHDAMYWYRQDPGQGLRLIYYSQIVNDFQKGDIAEGYSVSREKKESFPLTVTSAQKNPTAFYLCASSITRGDQPQHFGDGTRLSIL.

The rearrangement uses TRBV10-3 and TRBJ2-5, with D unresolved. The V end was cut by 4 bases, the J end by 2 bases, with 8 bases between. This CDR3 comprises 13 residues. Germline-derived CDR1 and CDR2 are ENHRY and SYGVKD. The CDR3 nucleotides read TGTGCCATCAGTGGGACGCAGCAAGAGACCCAGTACTTC. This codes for CAISGTQQETQYF.

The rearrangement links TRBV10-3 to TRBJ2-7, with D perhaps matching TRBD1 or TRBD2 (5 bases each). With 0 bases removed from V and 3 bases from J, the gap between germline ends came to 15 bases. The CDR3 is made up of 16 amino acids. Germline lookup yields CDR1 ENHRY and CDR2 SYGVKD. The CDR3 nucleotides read TGTGCCATCAGTGAGTCCCTCGGTGGGACCCTCTACGAGCAGTACTTC. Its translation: CAISESLGGTLYEQYF.

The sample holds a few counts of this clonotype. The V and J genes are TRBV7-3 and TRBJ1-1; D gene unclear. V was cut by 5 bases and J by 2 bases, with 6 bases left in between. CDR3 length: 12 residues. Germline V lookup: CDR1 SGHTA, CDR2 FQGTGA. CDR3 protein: CASSTYNTEAFF. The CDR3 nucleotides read TGTGCCAGCAGCACGTACAACACTGAAGCTTTCTTT.

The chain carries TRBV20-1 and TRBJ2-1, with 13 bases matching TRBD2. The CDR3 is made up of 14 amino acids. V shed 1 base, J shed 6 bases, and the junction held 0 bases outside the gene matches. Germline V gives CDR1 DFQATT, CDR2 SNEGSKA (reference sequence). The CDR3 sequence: CSARGTSGSNEQFF. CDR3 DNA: TGCAGTGCTAGAGGGACTAGCGGGAGCAATGAGCAGTTCTTC.

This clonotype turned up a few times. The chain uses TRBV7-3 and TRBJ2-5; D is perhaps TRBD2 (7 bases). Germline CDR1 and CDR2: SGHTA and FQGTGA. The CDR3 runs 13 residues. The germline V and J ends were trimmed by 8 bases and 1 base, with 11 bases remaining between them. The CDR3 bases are TGTGCCAGCGGGCGGGGGCCCCAAGAGACCCAGTACTTC. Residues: CASGRGPQETQYF. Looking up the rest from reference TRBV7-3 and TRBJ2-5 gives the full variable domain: GAGVSQTPSNKVTEKGKYVELRCDPISGHTALYWYRQSLGQGPEFLIYFQGTGAADDSGLPNDRFFAVRPEGSVSTLKIQRTERGDSAVYLCASGRGPQETQYFGPGTRLLVL.

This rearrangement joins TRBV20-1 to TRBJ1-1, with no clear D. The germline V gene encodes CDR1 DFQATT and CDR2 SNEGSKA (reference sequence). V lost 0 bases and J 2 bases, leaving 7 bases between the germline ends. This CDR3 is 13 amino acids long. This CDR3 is CSARDTINTEAFF. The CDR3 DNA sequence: TGCAGTGCTAGAGATACAATAAACACTGAAGCTTTCTTT.

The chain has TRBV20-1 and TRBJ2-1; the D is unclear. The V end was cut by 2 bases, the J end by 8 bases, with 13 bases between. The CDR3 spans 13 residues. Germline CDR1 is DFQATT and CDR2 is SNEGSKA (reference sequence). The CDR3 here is CSARRIQGDEQFF. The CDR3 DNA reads TGCAGTGCTAGAAGGATACAAGGCGATGAGCAGTTCTTC.

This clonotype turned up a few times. In nucleotides, the CDR3 is TGCAGTGCTAGCGGGAGGGCCGCAGATACGCAGTATTTT. It yields the protein CSASGRAADTQYF. The chain is built from TRBV20-1 and TRBJ2-3, with TRBD2 matching over 8 bases. The CDR3 runs 13 residues. The germline V gene encodes CDR1 DFQATT and CDR2 SNEGSKA (reference sequence). Trimming at V came to 3 bases and at J to 4 bases, leaving 3 bases not matched to a gene.

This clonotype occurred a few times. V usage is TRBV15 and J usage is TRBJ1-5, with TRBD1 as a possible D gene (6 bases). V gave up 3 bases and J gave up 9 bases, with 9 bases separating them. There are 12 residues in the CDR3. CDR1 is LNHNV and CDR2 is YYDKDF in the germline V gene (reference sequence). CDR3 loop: CATSSRGGPQHF. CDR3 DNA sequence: TGTGCCACCAGCAGCAGGGGAGGGCCCCAGCATTTT.

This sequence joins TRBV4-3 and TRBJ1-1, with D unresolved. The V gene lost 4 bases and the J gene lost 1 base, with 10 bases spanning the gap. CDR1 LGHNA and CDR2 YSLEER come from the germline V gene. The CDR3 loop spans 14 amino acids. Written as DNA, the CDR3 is TGCGCCAGCAGCCTGGGGATGGCGAACACTGAAGCTTTCTTT. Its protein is CASSLGMANTEAFF.

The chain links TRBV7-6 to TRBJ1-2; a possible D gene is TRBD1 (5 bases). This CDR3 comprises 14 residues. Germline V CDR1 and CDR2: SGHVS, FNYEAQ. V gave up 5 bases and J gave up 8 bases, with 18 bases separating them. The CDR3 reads CASSPGPTQLGYTF. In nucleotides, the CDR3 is TGTGCCAGCAGCCCGGGACCGACTCAACTGGGCTACACCTTC.

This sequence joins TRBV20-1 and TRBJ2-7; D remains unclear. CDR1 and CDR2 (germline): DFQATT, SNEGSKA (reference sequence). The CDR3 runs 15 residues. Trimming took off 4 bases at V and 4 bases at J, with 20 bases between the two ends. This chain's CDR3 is CSATKSVSPAYEQYF. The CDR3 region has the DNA TGCAGTGCTACAAAATCCGTTAGCCCCGCTTACGAGCAGTACTTC.

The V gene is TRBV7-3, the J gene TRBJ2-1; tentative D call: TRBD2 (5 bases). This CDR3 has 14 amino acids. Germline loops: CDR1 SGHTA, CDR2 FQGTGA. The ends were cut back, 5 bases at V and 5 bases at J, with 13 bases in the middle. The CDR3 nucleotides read TGTGCCAGCAGCAGTTCCGGGGATAACAATGAGCAGTTCTTC. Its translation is CASSSSGDNNEQFF.

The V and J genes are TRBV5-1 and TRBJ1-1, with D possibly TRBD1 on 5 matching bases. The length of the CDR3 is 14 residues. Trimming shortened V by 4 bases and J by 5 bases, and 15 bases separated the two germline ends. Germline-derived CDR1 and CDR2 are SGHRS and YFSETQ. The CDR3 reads CASSGTMGGTEAFF. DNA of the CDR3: TGCGCCAGCAGCGGTACCATGGGGGGTACTGAAGCTTTCTTT.

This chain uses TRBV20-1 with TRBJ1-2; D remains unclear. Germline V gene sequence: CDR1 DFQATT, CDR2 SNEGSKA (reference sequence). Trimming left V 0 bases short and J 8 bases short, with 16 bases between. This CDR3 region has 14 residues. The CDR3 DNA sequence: TGCAGTGCTAGAGACGGGGTGTTTCCGGAAGGCTACACCTTC. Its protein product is CSARDGVFPEGYTF.